Presented here are 27 T cell receptor beta chains from one specimen sequenced in a study of blood T cell repertoires in COVID-19. Only in-frame clones appear in the TCRdb table, and some are missing; sequencing was by immunoSEQ multiplex PCR. The table lists around 220,000 clones, 88% of them singletons, with 2% to 2.5% in the top ten. Sequenced material: peripheral blood. These receptors originate from a woman aged 40 to 50 who had recovered from COVID-19.

This chain joins TRBV28 and TRBJ1-4; D possibly corresponds to TRBD1 (5 bases). Germline CDR1 MDHEN, CDR2 SYDVKM. Trimming removed 6 bases from V and 14 bases from J, with 13 bases in between. The CDR3 is made up of 11 amino acids. The CDR3 DNA follows: TGTGCCAGCAGCAGTGGGCAGGGCCTGTTTTTT. Its translation: CASSSGQGLFF.

Ten or more counts support this clone. The V gene is TRBV7-3, the J gene TRBJ1-6; tentatively, D is TRBD1 (5 bases). CDR1 is SGHTA, CDR2 FQGTGA, per germline. The V gene lost 2 bases and the J gene lost 6 bases, with 14 bases spanning the gap. The CDR3 is 16 amino acids. The CDR3 DNA reads TGTGCCAGCAGCTTATACGGGAGACAGTTTAATTCACCCCTCCACTTT. This sequence encodes CASSLYGRQFNSPLHF.

The chain has TRBV6-5 and TRBJ2-7; TRBD1 is a possible D gene (5 bases). With 7 bases removed from V and 6 bases from J, the gap between germline ends came to 13 bases. The CDR3 length is 12 residues. CDR1 is MNHEY, CDR2 SVGAGI, per germline. CDR3 in amino acids: CASTIDSPEQYF. Written as DNA, the CDR3 is TGTGCCAGCACGATCGACAGTCCCGAGCAGTACTTC.

The chain combines TRBV5-4 with TRBJ1-6, with 8 bases that match TRBD1. The germline V gene encodes CDR1 SGHNT and CDR2 YYREEE (reference sequence). The CDR3 covers 16 residues. The ends lost 4 bases at V and 11 bases at J; junction bases unmatched: 14. CDR3 in DNA: TGTGCCAGCAGCCACGGGACAGGCACTCCTGGGGCACCCCTCCACTTT. It yields the protein CASSHGTGTPGAPLHF.

The rearrangement uses TRBV6-5 and TRBJ2-1; the match to TRBD2 covers 9 bases. Trimming took 7 bases from V and 7 from J; bases not matched to a gene: 11. The CDR3 has 15 amino acids. The germline CDR1 and CDR2 sequences are MNHEY and SVGAGI. CDR3 in amino acids: CASTGRGGGANEQFF. CDR3 nucleotide sequence: TGTGCCAGCACCGGCCGCGGCGGGGGGGCGAATGAGCAGTTCTTC.

V usage is TRBV28 and J usage is TRBJ2-7; D possibly corresponds to TRBD1 (5 bases). V lost 2 bases, J lost 2 bases, and 13 bases lay in between. The CDR3 contains 15 residues. Germline lookup yields CDR1 MDHEN and CDR2 SYDVKM. DNA of the CDR3: TGTGCCAGCAGTTTAACGGCCAGGGCGACCTACGAGCAGTACTTC. Amino acids: CASSLTARATYEQYF.

The chain employs TRBV7-2 and TRBJ1-4, with 7 positions matching TRBD1. V trimming: 1 base; J trimming: 4 bases; junction bases outside the gene matches: 3. The CDR3 has 15 residues. Germline assignment: CDR1 SGHTA and CDR2 FQGNSA. The CDR3 sequence: CASSLGQGRNEKLFF. The CDR3 DNA reads as TGTGCCAGCAGCTTAGGACAGGGACGTAATGAAAAACTGTTTTTT.

The chain joins TRBV30 to TRBJ2-3; the match to TRBD1 covers 9 bases. V lost 5 bases to trimming and J lost 2 bases; unmatched junction nucleotides: 8. This CDR3 contains 15 residues. Germline V CDR1 and CDR2: GTSNPN, SVGIG (reference sequence). The CDR3 DNA reads as TGTGCCTGGTCAGGGACAGGGAGTCCCACAGATACGCAGTATTTT. Translation: CAWSGTGSPTDTQYF. Together with reference TRBV30 and TRBJ2-3, the CDR3 gives the full variable domain: SQTIHQWPATLVQPVGSPLSLECTVEGTSNPNLYWYRQAAGRGLQLLFYSVGIGQISSEVPQNLSASRPQDRQFILSSKKLLLSDSGFYLCAWSGTGSPTDTQYFGPGTRLTVL.

This clone was recorded only once. Here the CDR3 reads CSVGWGVFNEQYF. CDR3 in DNA: TGCAGCGTTGGGTGGGGGGTATTTAACGAGCAGTACTTC. J is TRBJ2-7 and V is TRBV29-1; weak D call: TRBD2 (6 bases). Germline-derived CDR1 and CDR2 are SQVTM and ANQGSEA. With 4 bases removed from V and 5 bases from J, the gap between germline ends came to 15 bases. The CDR3 length is 13 residues.

This clone was counted between two and nine times. The chain employs TRBV6-1 and TRBJ2-3; no reliable D call. There are 15 residues in the CDR3. The germline V and J ends were trimmed by 1 base and 0 bases, with 8 bases remaining between them. The germline V gene encodes CDR1 MNHNS and CDR2 SASEGT. CDR3 sequence: CASSEGPGSTDTQYF. The CDR3 DNA reads as TGTGCCAGCAGTGAAGGGCCTGGCAGCACAGATACGCAGTATTTT.

The chain combines TRBV15 with TRBJ2-2, with D unclear. The ends were cut back, 0 bases at V and 6 bases at J, with 17 bases in the middle. This CDR3 is 17 amino acids long. CDR1 LNHNV and CDR2 YYDKDF come from the germline V gene (reference sequence). In DNA form, the CDR3 reads TGTGCCACCAGCAGAGATTCCCCACTATACTCAGCCGGGGAGCTGTTTTTT. It encodes CATSRDSPLYSAGELFF.

The gene calls are TRBV4-3 and TRBJ2-7; 11 bases map to TRBD2. V lost 2 bases, J lost 7 bases, and 7 bases stayed unmatched. The length of the CDR3 is 15 residues. Germline CDR1 LGHNA, CDR2 YSLEER. Here the CDR3 reads CASSQTTSGKREQYF. As DNA, the CDR3 is TGCGCCAGCAGCCAAACGACTAGCGGGAAAAGGGAGCAGTACTTC.

V usage is TRBV24-1 and J usage is TRBJ2-3; D gene unclear. V shed 5 bases and J shed 2 bases, with 7 bases lying between them. Per germline, CDR1 KGHDR and CDR2 SFDVKD. The CDR3 has 13 residues. The CDR3, as DNA: TGTGCCACCAGTGTGGGCGACACAGATACGCAGTATTTT. Translating it yields CATSVGDTDTQYF.

The genes are TRBV7-9 and TRBJ2-5, with D tentatively TRBD1 (6 bases). Germline-derived CDR1 and CDR2 are SEHNR and FQNEAQ (reference sequence). V lost 3 bases and J 4 bases, leaving 15 bases between the germline ends. The CDR3 runs to 15 residues. In nucleotides, the CDR3 is TGTGCCAGCAGCTTCCGCCAGGGGTGGTTAGAGACCCAGTACTTC. Amino acid sequence: CASSFRQGWLETQYF.

The genes are TRBV19 and TRBJ2-2, with 7 bases identical to TRBD1. The length of the CDR3 is 13 residues. After removal of 11 bases from V and 9 bases from J, the junction contained 12 bases not matched to a gene. Germline V gene lookup returns CDR1 LNHDA and CDR2 SQIVND (reference sequence). The DNA for the CDR3 is TGTGCCCCCAACGAGGGGGCCCACAGGGAGCTGTTTTTT. As protein: CAPNEGAHRELFF.

This clone was counted once. The J gene is TRBJ2-1, the V gene TRBV27, with 8 bases that match TRBD1. This CDR3 comprises 13 residues. CDR1 and CDR2 (germline): MNHEY, SMNVEV (reference sequence). After removal of 8 bases from V and 4 bases from J, the junction contained 4 bases not matched to a gene. CDR3 nucleotide sequence: TGTGCCAGCTGGACAGGGAGTTACAATGAGCAGTTCTTC. This encodes CASWTGSYNEQFF.

As to this clone: In the same sample, other DNA sequences code for this CDR3. This chain links TRBV19 with TRBJ1-1, with a possible D match to TRBD1 (6 bases). Trimming stripped 3 bases from V and 0 bases from J, with 11 bases between. Germline CDR1 is LNHDA and CDR2 is SQIVND (reference sequence). The CDR3 spans 15 residues. CDR3 amino acids: CASSIGGQVNTEAFF. The CDR3 coding sequence is TGTGCCAGTAGTATTGGGGGCCAGGTGAACACTGAAGCTTTCTTT.

CDR3 loop: CASGGAVNTEAFF. The CDR3 region has the DNA TGTGCTAGTGGGGGGGCAGTGAACACTGAAGCTTTCTTT. This chain connects TRBV12-5 to TRBJ1-1; tentative D call: TRBD1 (6 bases). The germline V gene encodes CDR1 LGHNT and CDR2 FRNRAP. The CDR3 has 13 amino acids. Trimming removed 6 bases at V and 0 bases at J, with 8 bases between.

The V call is TRBV27, the J call TRBJ2-7, with D maybe TRBD2 (7 bases). The CDR3 extends over 15 amino acids. V lost 5 bases and J lost 5, with 19 bases in between. CDR1 and CDR2 from the germline V gene are MNHEY and SMNVEV (reference sequence). Here the CDR3 reads CASSQSGTTFDEQYF. The DNA for the CDR3 is TGTGCCAGCAGTCAAAGCGGGACAACCTTTGACGAGCAGTACTTC.

The chain carries TRBV9 and TRBJ2-3; D is possibly TRBD2 (6 bases). The germline CDR1 and CDR2 sequences are SGDLS and YYNGEE. The CDR3 is 15 residues long. The germline V and J ends were trimmed by 0 bases and 4 bases, with 12 bases remaining between them. The CDR3 spells CASSVVAGNADTQYF. In DNA form, the CDR3 reads TGTGCCAGCAGCGTAGTGGCGGGAAACGCAGATACGCAGTATTTT.

Only one count was recorded for this clone. The gene calls are TRBV6-4 and TRBJ2-1, with TRBD2 matching 10 bases. The germline V gene has CDR1 MRHNA and CDR2 SNTAGT. CDR3 length equals 17 residues. V lost 0 bases and J lost 3; bases outside the gene matches: 5. CDR3 sequence (DNA): TGTGCCAGCAGTGACTCGAGAAAGCGGGGGGGCTACAATGAGCAGTTCTTC. This gives the protein CASSDSRKRGGYNEQFF.

This sequence joins TRBV9 and TRBJ1-2; TRBD1 matches 8 bases. This CDR3 contains 16 residues. With V trimmed by 3 bases and J by 1 base, 8 bases remained unmatched. Germline lookup yields CDR1 SGDLS and CDR2 YYNGEE. This CDR3 is CASSGLGTGYNYGYTF. For the CDR3, the DNA is TGTGCCAGCAGCGGCCTTGGGACAGGTTATAACTATGGCTACACCTTC. The full variable domain, in which reference TRBV9 and TRBJ1-2 provide the parts outside the CDR3, is DSGVTQTPKHLITATGQRVTLRCSPRSGDLSVYWYQQSLDQGLQFLIQYYNGEERAKGNILERFSAQQFPDLHSELNLSSLELGDSALYFCASSGLGTGYNYGYTFGSGTRLTVV.

The J gene is TRBJ1-4, the V gene TRBV28; a possible D gene is TRBD1 (5 bases). The CDR3 spans 14 residues. Germline V lookup: CDR1 MDHEN, CDR2 SYDVKM. The V gene lost 6 bases and the J gene lost 2 bases, with 10 bases spanning the gap. CDR3 protein: CASRFGGTNEKLFF. For the CDR3, the DNA is TGTGCCAGCAGGTTTGGGGGGACTAATGAAAAACTGTTTTTT.

The gene calls are TRBV10-1 and TRBJ2-1, with 7 bases identical to TRBD1. Germline CDR1 and CDR2: WNHNN and SYGVQD (reference sequence). The CDR3 is 19 residues long. The trim removed 0 bases at V and 0 bases at J, leaving 11 bases unmatched. The CDR3 reads CASSESEAEGALSYNEQFF. The CDR3 bases are TGCGCCAGCAGTGAGTCGGAGGCTGAGGGGGCCCTCTCCTACAATGAGCAGTTCTTC.

The genes are TRBV7-3 and TRBJ2-1, with 8 nucleotides matching TRBD1. The CDR3 totals 14 residues. The V gene end was trimmed by 5 bases and the J gene end by 5 bases; junction bases not matched to a gene: 5. Germline CDR1 is SGHTA and CDR2 is FQGTGA. The CDR3 protein is CASSKQGGNNEQFF. CDR3 sequence (DNA): TGTGCCAGCAGCAAACAGGGGGGCAACAATGAGCAGTTCTTC.

The chain has TRBV7-9 and TRBJ1-2; possible D gene TRBD1, 6 bases. Looked up from germline, CDR1 is SEHNR and CDR2 is FQNEAQ (reference sequence). This CDR3 has 16 amino acids. Trimming took off 4 bases at V and 3 bases at J, with 18 bases between the two ends. The CDR3 spells CASSSSTSGAYYGYTF. In DNA form, the CDR3 reads TGTGCCAGCAGCTCATCCACGTCAGGGGCCTACTATGGCTACACCTTC.

The chain is built from TRBV29-1 and TRBJ2-7; 10 bases map to TRBD1. There are 14 residues in the CDR3. Looked up from germline, CDR1 is SQVTM and CDR2 is ANQGSEA. V lost 6 bases and J lost 2; bases outside the gene matches: 7. CDR3 DNA: TGCAGCGTGCGTACCGGGACAGGGGCCTACGAGCAGTACTTC. The encoded protein is CSVRTGTGAYEQYF.